This entry lists 6 T cell receptor beta chains sequenced from one sample in a study of T cells after yellow fever vaccination. TCRdb called the 5' RACE reads again in MiXCR, with one record for every CDR3 protein. This sample has about 300,000 distinct CDR3 sequences; around 8.6% occur once, and the top ten carry 3% to 4%. The sequencing used CD4+ T cells sorted from PBMCs, collected 5 days after the yellow fever booster vaccination. Receptor source: a man between 18 and 35 years old who received the YFV17D yellow fever vaccine.

J is TRBJ1-1 and V is TRBV7-2, with TRBD1 identical over 9 bases. The CDR3 runs to 15 residues. V lost 4 bases to trimming and J lost 5 bases; unmatched junction nucleotides: 8. From germline, CDR1 is SGHTA and CDR2 FQGNSA. In nucleotides, the CDR3 is TGTGCCAGCAGCTCAAGACAGGGGGGCGATACTGAAGCTTTCTTT. This sequence encodes CASSSRQGGDTEAFF.

A few counts support this clonotype. The chain is built from TRBV20-1 and TRBJ2-6, with D uncertain. The CDR3 extends over 17 amino acids. Germline-derived CDR1 and CDR2 are DFQATT and SNEGSKA (reference sequence). The V end lost 6 bases, the J end lost 1 base, and 19 bases lay between the germline ends. The CDR3 loop is CSAQPGAFRSGANVLTF. The CDR3 bases are TGCAGTGCCCAACCTGGAGCGTTCAGATCTGGGGCCAACGTCCTGACTTTC.

This clonotype was recorded a few times. The chain is built from TRBV20-1 and TRBJ2-3; 7 nucleotides agree with TRBD2. The J segment lost 2 bases and the V segment lost 3 bases, leaving 8 bases of the junction unmatched. Germline V lookup: CDR1 DFQATT, CDR2 SNEGSKA (reference sequence). The CDR3 has 15 amino acids. The CDR3 DNA reads TGCAGTGCTAGTACCGCTGCGGGGGTCACAGATACGCAGTATTTT. Translated: CSASTAAGVTDTQYF.

This clonotype was seen at least ten times. V usage is TRBV2 and J usage is TRBJ2-5; 8 bases are a match to TRBD2. This CDR3 comprises 12 residues. The V gene's germline CDR1 is SNHLY and CDR2 FYNNEI. V lost 8 bases to trimming and J lost 5 bases; unmatched junction nucleotides: 4. The CDR3 loop reads CASFRGGETQYF. The CDR3 nucleotides are TGTGCCAGCTTCCGGGGGGGGGAGACCCAGTACTTC.

In this sample, this clonotype turned up a few times. The chain recombines TRBV6-5 with TRBJ1-5, with D perhaps matching TRBD1 (5 bases). Germline loops: CDR1 MNHEY, CDR2 SVGAGI. Trimming took 3 bases from V and 7 from J, leaving 13 bases between them. CDR3 size: 14 residues. CDR3 in amino acids: CASSYSGARQPQHF. The CDR3 coding sequence is TGTGCCAGCAGTTATAGCGGGGCGAGACAGCCCCAGCATTTT.

This clonotype has ten or more counts. This chain joins TRBV7-9 and TRBJ2-1, with TRBD2 matching over 7 bases. CDR3 length equals 12 residues. V shed 5 bases, J shed 6 bases, and the junction held 1 base outside the gene matches. Looked up from germline, CDR1 is SEHNR and CDR2 is FQNEAQ (reference sequence). CDR3: CASSGRGNEQFF. In DNA form, the CDR3 reads TGTGCCAGCAGCGGGAGGGGCAATGAGCAGTTCTTC.